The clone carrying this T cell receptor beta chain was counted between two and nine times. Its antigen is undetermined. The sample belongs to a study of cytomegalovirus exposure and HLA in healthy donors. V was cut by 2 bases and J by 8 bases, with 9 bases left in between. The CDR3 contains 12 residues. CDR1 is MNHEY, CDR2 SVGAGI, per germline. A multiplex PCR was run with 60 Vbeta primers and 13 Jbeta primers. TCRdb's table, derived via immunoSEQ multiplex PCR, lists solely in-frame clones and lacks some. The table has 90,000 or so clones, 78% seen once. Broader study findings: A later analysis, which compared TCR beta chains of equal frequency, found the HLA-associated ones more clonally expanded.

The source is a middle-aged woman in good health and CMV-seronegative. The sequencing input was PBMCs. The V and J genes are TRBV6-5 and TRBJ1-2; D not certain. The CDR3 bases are TGTGCCAGCAGTTACGTAAACGGGGGCTACACCTTC. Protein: CASSYVNGGYTF.